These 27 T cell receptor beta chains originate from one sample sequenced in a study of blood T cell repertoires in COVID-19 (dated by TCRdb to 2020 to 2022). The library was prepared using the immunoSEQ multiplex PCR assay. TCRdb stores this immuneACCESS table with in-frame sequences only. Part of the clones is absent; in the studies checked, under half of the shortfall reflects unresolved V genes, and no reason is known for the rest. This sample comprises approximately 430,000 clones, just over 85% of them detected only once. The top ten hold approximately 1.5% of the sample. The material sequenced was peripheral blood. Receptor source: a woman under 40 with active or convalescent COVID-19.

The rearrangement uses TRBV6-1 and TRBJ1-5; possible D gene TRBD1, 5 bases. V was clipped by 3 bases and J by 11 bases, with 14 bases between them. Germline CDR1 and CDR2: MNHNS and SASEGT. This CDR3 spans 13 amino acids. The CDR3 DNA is TGTGCCAGCAGTGAGGCGGGGCCATCGTCCCAGCATTTT. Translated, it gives CASSEAGPSSQHF.

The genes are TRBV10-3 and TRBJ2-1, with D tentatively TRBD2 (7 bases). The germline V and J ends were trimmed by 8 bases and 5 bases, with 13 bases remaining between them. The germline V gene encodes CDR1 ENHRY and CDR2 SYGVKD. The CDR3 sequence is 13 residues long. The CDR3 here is CAISGGQNNEQFF. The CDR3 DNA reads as TGTGCCATCTCGGGGGGACAAAACAATGAGCAGTTCTTC.

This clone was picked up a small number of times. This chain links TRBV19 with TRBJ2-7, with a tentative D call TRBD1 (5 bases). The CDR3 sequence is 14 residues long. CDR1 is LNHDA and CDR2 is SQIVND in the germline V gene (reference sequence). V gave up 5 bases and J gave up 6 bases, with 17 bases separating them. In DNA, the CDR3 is TGTGCCAGTAGTTCGACAGCGAGGTCAGCCGAGCAGTACTTC. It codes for CASSSTARSAEQYF. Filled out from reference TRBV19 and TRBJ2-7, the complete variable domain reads DGGITQSPKYLFRKEGQNVTLSCEQNLNHDAMYWYRQDPGQGLRLIYYSQIVNDFQKGDIAEGYSVSREKKESFPLTVTSAQKNPTAFYLCASSSTARSAEQYFGPGTRLTVT.

The CDR3 bases are TGTGCCAGCACCTCGGGACTTTCCTACGAGCAGTACTTC. Its protein is CASTSGLSYEQYF. The chain uses TRBV25-1 and TRBJ2-7; the D gene is possibly TRBD2 (6 bases). The V and J ends lost 7 bases and 1 base respectively, with 11 bases between them. Germline-derived CDR1 and CDR2 are MGHDK and SYGVNS. The CDR3 is made up of 13 amino acids.

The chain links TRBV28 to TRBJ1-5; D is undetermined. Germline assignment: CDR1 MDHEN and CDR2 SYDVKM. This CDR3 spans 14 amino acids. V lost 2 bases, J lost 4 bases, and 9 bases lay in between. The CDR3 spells CASSLETPNQPQHF. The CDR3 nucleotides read TGTGCCAGCAGTTTAGAGACACCTAATCAGCCCCAGCATTTT.

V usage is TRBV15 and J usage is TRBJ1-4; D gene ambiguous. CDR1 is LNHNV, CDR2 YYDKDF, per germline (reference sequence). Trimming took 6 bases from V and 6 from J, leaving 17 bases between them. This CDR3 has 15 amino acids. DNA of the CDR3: TGTGCCACCAGTAAAGAGCGGTCCTGGGATGAAAAACTGTTTTTT. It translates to CATSKERSWDEKLFF.

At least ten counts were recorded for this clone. CDR3 sequence reads: CASSGQGGVDGYTF. DNA for the CDR3: TGTGCCAGCAGTGGCCAAGGGGGTGTGGATGGCTACACCTTC. The V call is TRBV2, the J call TRBJ1-2; a weak D match, TRBD1 (6 bases). The V end was cut by 4 bases, the J end by 6 bases, with 15 bases between. This CDR3 contains 14 residues. CDR1 is SNHLY, CDR2 FYNNEI, per germline. Variable domain in full (rest from reference TRBV2 and TRBJ1-2): EPEVTQTPSHQVTQMGQEVILRCVPISNHLYFYWYRQILGQKVEFLVSFYNNEISEKSEIFDDQFSVERPDGSNFTLKIRSTKLEDSAMYFCASSGQGGVDGYTFGSGTRLTVV.

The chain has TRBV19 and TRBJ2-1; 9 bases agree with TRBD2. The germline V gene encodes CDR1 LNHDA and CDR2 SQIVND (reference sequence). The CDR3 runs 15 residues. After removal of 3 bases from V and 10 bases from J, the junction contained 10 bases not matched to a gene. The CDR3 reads CASSIRREGFVEQFF. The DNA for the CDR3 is TGTGCCAGTAGTATCCGGCGGGAGGGTTTTGTCGAGCAGTTCTTC. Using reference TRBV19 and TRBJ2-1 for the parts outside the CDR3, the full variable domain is DGGITQSPKYLFRKEGQNVTLSCEQNLNHDAMYWYRQDPGQGLRLIYYSQIVNDFQKGDIAEGYSVSREKKESFPLTVTSAQKNPTAFYLCASSIRREGFVEQFFGPGTRLTVL.

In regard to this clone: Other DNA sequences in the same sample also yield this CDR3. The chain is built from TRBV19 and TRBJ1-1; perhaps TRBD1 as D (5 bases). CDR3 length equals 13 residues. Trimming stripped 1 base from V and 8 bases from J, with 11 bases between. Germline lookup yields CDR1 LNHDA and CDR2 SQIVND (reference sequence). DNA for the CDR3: TGTGCCAGTAGTATAGCGCGGGGGGACGAAGCTTTCTTT. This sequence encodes CASSIARGDEAFF.

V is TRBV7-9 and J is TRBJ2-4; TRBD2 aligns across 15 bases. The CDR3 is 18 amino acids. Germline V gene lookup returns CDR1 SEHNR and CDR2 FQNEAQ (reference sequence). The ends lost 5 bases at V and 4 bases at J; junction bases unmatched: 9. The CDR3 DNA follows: TGTGCCAGCAGCCGGGGACTAGCGGGGGGCATACTTAAAAACATTCAGTACTTC. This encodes CASSRGLAGGILKNIQYF. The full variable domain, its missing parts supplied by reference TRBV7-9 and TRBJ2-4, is DTGVSQNPRHKITKRGQNVTFRCDPISEHNRLYWYRQTLGQGPEFLTYFQNEAQLEKSRLLSDRFSAERPKGSFSTLEIQRTEQGDSAMYLCASSRGLAGGILKNIQYFGAGTRLSVL.

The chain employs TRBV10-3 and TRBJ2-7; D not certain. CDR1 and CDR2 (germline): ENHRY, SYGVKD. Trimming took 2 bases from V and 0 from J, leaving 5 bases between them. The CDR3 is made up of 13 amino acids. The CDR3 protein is CAISELSSYEQYF. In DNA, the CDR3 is TGTGCCATCAGTGAGCTCAGCTCCTACGAGCAGTACTTC.

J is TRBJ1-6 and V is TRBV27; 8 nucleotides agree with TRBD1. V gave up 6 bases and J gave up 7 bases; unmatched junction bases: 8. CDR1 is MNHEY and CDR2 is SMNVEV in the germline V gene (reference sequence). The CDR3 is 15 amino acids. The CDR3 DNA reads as TGTGCCAGCAGGATGACAGGGGCCGCCAATTCACCCCTCCACTTT. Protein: CASRMTGAANSPLHF.

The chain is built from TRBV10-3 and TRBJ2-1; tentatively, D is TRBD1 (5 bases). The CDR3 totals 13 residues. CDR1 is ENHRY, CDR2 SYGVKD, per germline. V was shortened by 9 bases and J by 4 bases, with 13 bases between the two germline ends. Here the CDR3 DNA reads TGTGCCATTAACCACGACAGATACAATGAGCAGTTCTTC. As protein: CAINHDRYNEQFF.

The chain's CDR3 is CASSETGSLAGGLETQYF. Here the CDR3 DNA reads TGTGCCAGCAGTGAGACTGGTAGTCTAGCGGGAGGTTTGGAGACCCAGTACTTC. The chain carries TRBV2 and TRBJ2-5; 11 nucleotides agree with TRBD2. Germline CDR1 SNHLY, CDR2 FYNNEI. With V trimmed by 3 bases and J by 5 bases, 14 bases remained unmatched. The length of the CDR3 is 18 residues.

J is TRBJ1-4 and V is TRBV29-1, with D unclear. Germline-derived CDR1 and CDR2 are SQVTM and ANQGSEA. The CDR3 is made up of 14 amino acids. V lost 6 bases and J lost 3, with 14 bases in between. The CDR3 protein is CSVRVGLANEKLFF. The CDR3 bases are TGCAGCGTGCGGGTGGGGTTGGCTAATGAAAAACTGTTTTTT.

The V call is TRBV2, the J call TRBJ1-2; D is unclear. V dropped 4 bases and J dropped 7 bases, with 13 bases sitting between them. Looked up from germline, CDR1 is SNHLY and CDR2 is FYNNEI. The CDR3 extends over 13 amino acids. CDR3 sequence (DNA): TGTGCCAGCAGTGCCCTAATACGGGGTGGCTACACCTTC. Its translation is CASSALIRGGYTF. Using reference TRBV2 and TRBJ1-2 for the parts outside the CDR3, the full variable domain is EPEVTQTPSHQVTQMGQEVILRCVPISNHLYFYWYRQILGQKVEFLVSFYNNEISEKSEIFDDQFSVERPDGSNFTLKIRSTKLEDSAMYFCASSALIRGGYTFGSGTRLTVV.

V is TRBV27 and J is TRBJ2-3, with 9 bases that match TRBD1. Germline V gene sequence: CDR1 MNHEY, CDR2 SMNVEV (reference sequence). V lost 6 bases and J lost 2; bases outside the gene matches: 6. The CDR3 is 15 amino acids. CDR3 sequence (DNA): TGTGCCAGCAGCCGGGGGGACAGGGACACAGATACGCAGTATTTT. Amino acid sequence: CASSRGDRDTDTQYF.

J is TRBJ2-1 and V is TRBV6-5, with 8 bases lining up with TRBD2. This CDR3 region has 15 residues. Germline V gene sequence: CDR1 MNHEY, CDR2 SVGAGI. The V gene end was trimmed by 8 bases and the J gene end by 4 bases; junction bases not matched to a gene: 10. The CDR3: CASVVGRGDYNEQFF. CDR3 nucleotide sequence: TGTGCCAGCGTGGTGGGGCGGGGGGATTACAATGAGCAGTTCTTC.

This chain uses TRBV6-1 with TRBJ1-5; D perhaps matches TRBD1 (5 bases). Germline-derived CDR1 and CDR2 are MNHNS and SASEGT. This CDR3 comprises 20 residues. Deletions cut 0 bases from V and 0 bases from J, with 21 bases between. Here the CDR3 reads CASSEALRGTLGYSNQPQHF. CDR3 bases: TGTGCCAGCAGTGAAGCGCTTCGGGGGACGCTGGGATATAGCAATCAGCCCCAGCATTTT.

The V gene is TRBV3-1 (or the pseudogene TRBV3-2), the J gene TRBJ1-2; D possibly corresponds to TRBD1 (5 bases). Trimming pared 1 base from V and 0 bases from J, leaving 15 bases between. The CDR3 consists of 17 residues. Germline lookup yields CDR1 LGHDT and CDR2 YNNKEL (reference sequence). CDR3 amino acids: CASSQGGRSFSNYGYTF. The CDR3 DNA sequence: TGTGCCAGCAGCCAAGGGGGCCGGAGCTTCTCTAACTATGGCTACACCTTC.

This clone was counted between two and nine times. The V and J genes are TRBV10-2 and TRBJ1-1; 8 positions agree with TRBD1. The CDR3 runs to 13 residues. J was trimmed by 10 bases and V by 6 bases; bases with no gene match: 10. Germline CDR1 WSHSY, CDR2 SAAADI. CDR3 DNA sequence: TGCGCCAGCAGAGAAGGGACAGGCGGGGGAGCTTTCTTT. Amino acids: CASREGTGGGAFF.

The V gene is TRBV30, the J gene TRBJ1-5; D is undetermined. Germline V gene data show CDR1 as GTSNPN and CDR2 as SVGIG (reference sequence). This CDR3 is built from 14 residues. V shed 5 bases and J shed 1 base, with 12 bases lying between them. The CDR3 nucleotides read TGTGCCTGGGGCCTGGACTCCAGCAATCAGCCCCAGCATTTT. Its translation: CAWGLDSSNQPQHF.

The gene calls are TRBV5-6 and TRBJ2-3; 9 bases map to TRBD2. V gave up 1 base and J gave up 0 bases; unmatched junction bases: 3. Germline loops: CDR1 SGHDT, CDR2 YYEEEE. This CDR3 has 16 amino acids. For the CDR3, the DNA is TGTGCCAGCAGCTTGACTAGCGGGCGTAGCACAGATACGCAGTATTTT. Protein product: CASSLTSGRSTDTQYF.

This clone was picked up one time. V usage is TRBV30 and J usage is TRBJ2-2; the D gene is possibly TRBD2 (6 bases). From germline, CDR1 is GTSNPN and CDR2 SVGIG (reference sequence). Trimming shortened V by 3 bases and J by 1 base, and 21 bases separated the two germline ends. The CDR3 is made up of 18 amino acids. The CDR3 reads CAWRGGDRLARNTGELFF. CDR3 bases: TGTGCCTGGAGGGGCGGGGACCGTCTGGCTAGGAACACCGGGGAGCTGTTTTTT.

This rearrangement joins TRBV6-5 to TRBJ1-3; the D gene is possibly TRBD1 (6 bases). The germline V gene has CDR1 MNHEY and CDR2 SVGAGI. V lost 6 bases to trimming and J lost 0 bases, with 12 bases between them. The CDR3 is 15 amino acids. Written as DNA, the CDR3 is TGTGCCAGCAGGGACAGCATGGGCTCTGGAAACACCATATATTTT. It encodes CASRDSMGSGNTIYF.

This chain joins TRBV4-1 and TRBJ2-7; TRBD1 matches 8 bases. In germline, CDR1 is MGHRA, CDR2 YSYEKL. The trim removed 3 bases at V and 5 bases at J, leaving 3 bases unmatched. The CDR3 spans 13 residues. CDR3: CASSHQQGDEQYF. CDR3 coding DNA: TGCGCCAGCAGCCATCAACAGGGGGACGAGCAGTACTTC.

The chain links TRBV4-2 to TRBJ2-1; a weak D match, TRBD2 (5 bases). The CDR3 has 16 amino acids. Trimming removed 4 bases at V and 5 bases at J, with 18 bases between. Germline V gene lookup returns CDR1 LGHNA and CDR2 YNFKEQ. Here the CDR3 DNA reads TGTGCCAGCAGCCCGCCCGCTGCTAGCTTTCACAATGAGCAGTTCTTC. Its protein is CASSPPAASFHNEQFF.